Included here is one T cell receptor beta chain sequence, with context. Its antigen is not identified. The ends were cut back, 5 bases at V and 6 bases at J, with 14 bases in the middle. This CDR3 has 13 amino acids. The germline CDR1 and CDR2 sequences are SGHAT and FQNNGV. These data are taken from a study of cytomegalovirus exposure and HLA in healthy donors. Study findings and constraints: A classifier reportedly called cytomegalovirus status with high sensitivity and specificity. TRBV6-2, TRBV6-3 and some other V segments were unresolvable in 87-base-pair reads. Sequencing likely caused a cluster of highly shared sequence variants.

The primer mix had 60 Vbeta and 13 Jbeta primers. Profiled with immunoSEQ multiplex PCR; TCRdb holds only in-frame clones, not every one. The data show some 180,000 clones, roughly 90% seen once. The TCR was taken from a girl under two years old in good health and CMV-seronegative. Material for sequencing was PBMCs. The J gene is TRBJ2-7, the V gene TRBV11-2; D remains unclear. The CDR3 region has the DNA TGTGCCAGCAGCCTTTTCGGTAGAATCGAGCAGTACTTC. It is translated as CASSLFGRIEQYF.